Listed below are T cell receptor beta chains from one sample, sequenced in a study of blood T cell repertoires in COVID-19. Clones were sequenced by immunoSEQ multiplex PCR, and TCRdb holds only the in-frame ones, with some missing. Among 100,000 to 120,000 clones listed, 85% were seen once. Sequenced input: peripheral blood. The receptors were sampled from a human donor in a cohort sampled during active COVID-19. Each CDR3 is given with its conserved first and last residue. A D gene is named only where the DNA matches it firmly. Only some rows state a clone size, as once, few, many or a class for expanded clones.

TRBJ2-5,NA,once,TRBV18,CASSLQGQETQYF,TGTGCCAGCTCACTTCAGGGCCAAGAGACCCAGTACTTC
TRBJ1-5,TRBD1,few,TRBV7-2,CASSTGQGAHQPQHF,TGTGCCAGCAGCACGGGGCAGGGGGCGCATCAGCCCCAGCATTTT
TRBJ1-5,NA,few,TRBV24-1,CATSVGSGAQHF,TGTGCCACCTCTGTAGGGTCGGGAGCCCAGCATTTT
TRBJ1-1,NA,NA,TRBV4-2,CASSLEEDTEAFF,TGTGCCAGCAGTCTCGAAGAGGACACTGAAGCTTTCTTT
TRBJ2-3,NA,NA,TRBV5-6,CASSWYRVPATDTQYF,TGTGCCAGCAGCTGGTACAGGGTCCCCGCCACAGATACGCAGTATTTT
TRBJ2-7,TRBD2,NA,TRBV5-5,CASSFRAGGSYEQYF,TGTGCCAGCAGCTTTAGGGCGGGGGGATCCTACGAGCAGTACTTC
TRBJ2-7,NA,few,TRBV27,CASSLKVGAYEQYF,TGTGCCAGCAGTTTGAAGGTAGGGGCCTACGAGCAGTACTTC
TRBJ1-4,TRBD1,NA,TRBV15,CATSRDIGTGGDEKLFF,TGTGCCACCAGCAGAGATATAGGGACAGGGGGTGATGAAAAACTGTTTTTT
TRBJ1-6,NA,NA,TRBV6-5,CASSYAIPSYNSPLHF,TGTGCCAGCAGTTACGCGATTCCCTCCTATAATTCACCCCTCCACTTT
TRBJ2-5,NA,NA,TRBV7-2,CASSLGVGQPKETQYF,TGTGCCAGCAGCTTAGGCGTAGGACAGCCCAAAGAGACCCAGTACTTC
TRBJ2-7,NA,NA,TRBV20-1,CSLSVSYEQYF,TGCAGCCTGTCAGTCTCCTACGAGCAGTACTTC
TRBJ1-1,NA,NA,TRBV19,CASSIQGRGTEAFF,TGTGCCAGTAGTATACAGGGGCGAGGCACTGAAGCTTTCTTT
TRBJ2-3,TRBD2,NA,TRBV2,CASTGLAADTQYF,TGTGCCAGTACGGGACTAGCGGCAGATACGCAGTATTTT
TRBJ2-1,TRBD2,NA,TRBV11-2,CASSLVLWGGNEQFF,TGTGCCAGCAGCTTAGTGCTCTGGGGGGGCAATGAGCAGTTCTTC
TRBJ1-6,NA,NA,TRBV6-1,CASSELDSLYNSPLHF,TGTGCCAGCAGTGAACTGGACAGTCTTTATAATTCACCCCTCCACTTT
TRBJ2-1,TRBD1,NA,TRBV6-4,CASSVSQGWYNEQFF,TGTGCCAGCAGTGTGTCACAGGGGTGGTACAATGAGCAGTTCTTC
TRBJ1-5,TRBD1,once,TRBV6-2/TRBV6-3,CASSYAGTALGQPQHF,TGTGCCAGCAGTTATGCGGGGACAGCCCTAGGGCAGCCCCAGCATTTT
TRBJ2-3,TRBD2,NA,TRBV7-2,CASSHGGGGPDTQYF,TGTGCCAGCAGCCATGGCGGGGGGGGCCCAGATACGCAGTATTTT
TRBJ1-5,NA,NA,TRBV6-9,CASTRGLEQSNQPQHF,TGTGCCAGCACTAGGGGTTTAGAACAGAGCAATCAGCCCCAGCATTTT
TRBJ2-3,TRBD1,NA,TRBV28,CASSSSRGLGSTTDTQYF,TGTGCCAGCAGTTCGAGCAGGGGGCTAGGTTCTACCACAGATACGCAGTATTTT
TRBJ2-1,NA,NA,TRBV25-1,CASSELLGAMHNEQFF,TGTGCCAGCAGTGAACTCTTAGGGGCCATGCACAATGAGCAGTTCTTC
TRBJ2-7,TRBD2,NA,TRBV6-6,CASSLGTSVGYEQYF,TGTGCCAGCAGCCTGGGGACTAGCGTGGGCTACGAGCAGTACTTC
TRBJ1-2,TRBD1,once,TRBV11-2,CASRGYRGSGYGYTF,TGTGCCAGCAGAGGGTACAGGGGATCCGGCTATGGCTACACCTTC
TRBJ1-1,TRBD1,NA,TRBV4-1,CASSQMKDRVTEAFF,TGCGCCAGCAGCCAAATGAAGGACAGGGTGACTGAAGCTTTCTTT
TRBJ2-1,TRBD1,NA,TRBV7-3,CASSIGQGNEQFF,TGTGCCAGCAGCATCGGACAGGGGAATGAGCAGTTCTTC
TRBJ2-2,TRBD1,NA,TRBV5-1,CASSFGQGAGELFF,TGCGCCAGCAGCTTTGGACAGGGGGCCGGGGAGCTGTTTTTT
TRBJ1-5,NA,NA,TRBV7-2,CASSVYRNQPQHF,TGTGCCAGCAGCGTCTACAGAAATCAGCCCCAGCATTTT
TRBJ2-1,TRBD2,NA,TRBV5-4,CASSLLAGGPDNEQFF,TGTGCCAGCAGCTTGCTAGCGGGGGGGCCTGACAATGAGCAGTTCTTC
TRBJ2-1,TRBD1,NA,TRBV5-1,CASSPFQGARDEQFF,TGCGCCAGCAGCCCTTTCCAGGGGGCGCGCGATGAGCAGTTCTTC
TRBJ2-5,NA,many,TRBV7-9,CASSTSRDQETQYF,TGTGCCAGCAGCACGAGCCGGGACCAAGAGACCCAGTACTTC
TRBJ1-1,NA,NA,TRBV6-6,CASSYLAGEGTEAFF,TGTGCCAGCAGTTACTTGGCAGGGGAGGGAACTGAAGCTTTCTTT
TRBJ2-7,NA,NA,TRBV6-2/TRBV6-3,CASSYSRPTEQYF,TGTGCCAGCAGTTACTCGCGGCCTACGGAGCAGTACTTC
TRBJ2-1,TRBD1,NA,TRBV19,CASKWGGQGYEQFF,TGTGCCAGTAAGTGGGGAGGACAGGGCTATGAGCAGTTCTTC
TRBJ1-1,TRBD1,NA,TRBV5-4,CASSLVGQATEAFF,TGTGCCAGCAGCTTGGTTGGACAGGCCACTGAAGCTTTCTTT
TRBJ1-2,TRBD1,NA,TRBV5-6,CASSKGQIGYGYTF,TGTGCCAGCAGCAAGGGACAGATCGGCTATGGCTACACCTTC
TRBJ1-5,TRBD1,few,TRBV19,CASKAGGPHQPQHF,TGTGCCAGTAAGGCAGGGGGTCCCCATCAGCCCCAGCATTTT
TRBJ2-1,TRBD1,NA,TRBV6-6,CASQPPQGAYNEQFF,TGTGCCAGCCAACCACCACAGGGGGCGTACAATGAGCAGTTCTTC
TRBJ2-7,NA,NA,TRBV5-8,CASTSFRTANYEQYF,TGTGCCAGCACCTCTTTCCGGACAGCGAACTACGAGCAGTACTTC
TRBJ2-1,NA,NA,TRBV7-3,CASSSSGAGVHEQFF,TGTGCCAGCAGCTCTAGTGGCGCAGGGGTGCATGAGCAGTTCTTC
TRBJ2-1,NA,NA,TRBV25-1,CASSSVLPSTYEQFF,TGTGCCAGCAGTTCGGTGTTACCCTCTACGTATGAGCAGTTCTTC